These 27 T cell receptor beta chains were sequenced from one sample in a study of T cell responses to AZD1222 COVID-19 vaccine. TCRdb's copy holds only in-frame clones and misses some; the assay was immunoSEQ multiplex PCR. The sample shows about 150,000 clones, roughly nine tenths of them seen only once. Specimen: peripheral blood, collected after recovery from COVID-19. These TCRs come from an adult who had recovered from COVID-19.

V is TRBV19 and J is TRBJ1-2; tentatively, D is TRBD1 (5 bases). CDR3 length: 15 residues. CDR1 and CDR2 from the germline V gene are LNHDA and SQIVND (reference sequence). The V end was cut by 4 bases, the J end by 1 base, with 13 bases between. The DNA for the CDR3 is TGTGCCAGTAGTACTTGGGGCACACATAACTATGGCTACACCTTC. Amino acid sequence: CASSTWGTHNYGYTF.

CDR3 in amino acids: CASSILLAGDNEQFF. The CDR3, as DNA: TGTGCCAGTAGTATACTACTAGCGGGCGACAATGAGCAGTTCTTC. The chain is built from TRBV19 and TRBJ2-1, with 9 bases that match TRBD2. V dropped 2 bases and J dropped 5; count of bases not matched to a gene: 4. Germline-derived CDR1 and CDR2 are LNHDA and SQIVND (reference sequence). CDR3 length: 15 residues.

The chain has TRBV19 and TRBJ1-1; D may be TRBD1 (6 bases). There are 14 residues in the CDR3. Looked up from germline, CDR1 is LNHDA and CDR2 is SQIVND (reference sequence). V lost 1 base to trimming and J lost 1 base, with 7 bases between them. The CDR3 nucleotides are TGTGCCAGTAGTATAGCCAGGGGGAACACTGAAGCTTTCTTT. This sequence encodes CASSIARGNTEAFF.

This chain uses TRBV27 with TRBJ2-3; 11 bases map to TRBD1. J lost 2 bases, V lost 8 bases, and 3 bases had no gene match. In germline, CDR1 is MNHEY, CDR2 SMNVEV (reference sequence). The CDR3 has 14 residues. CDR3 sequence: CASADRGPTDTQYF. The CDR3 nucleotides read TGTGCCAGCGCGGACAGGGGGCCCACAGATACGCAGTATTTT.

The chain recombines TRBV5-1 with TRBJ1-3; no clear D. The CDR3 loop spans 16 amino acids. With 4 bases removed from V and 0 bases from J, the gap between germline ends came to 14 bases. Germline V gene data show CDR1 as SGHRS and CDR2 as YFSETQ. The CDR3 sequence: CASSPEGRTSGNTIYF. Written as DNA, the CDR3 is TGCGCCAGCAGCCCCGAAGGACGGACCTCTGGAAACACCATATATTTT.

This chain connects TRBV12-3 or TRBV12-4 to TRBJ2-2; possible D gene TRBD2, 7 bases. V lost 10 bases, J lost 6 bases, and 12 bases lay in between. This CDR3 comprises 12 residues. The CDR3 nucleotides read TGTGCCACCCAAGGGGGGGCCGGGGAGCTGTTTTTT. It translates to CATQGGAGELFF.

This clone was found a few times. V is TRBV2 and J is TRBJ2-1, with TRBD2 matching 8 bases. With V trimmed by 7 bases and J by 7 bases, 12 bases remained unmatched. The CDR3 covers 15 residues. Germline V gene sequence: CDR1 SNHLY, CDR2 FYNNEI. The CDR3 nucleotides read TGTGCCAGCAATCCCGTTAGCGGGAAGGGGAATGAGCAGTTCTTC. Protein product: CASNPVSGKGNEQFF.

The rearrangement joins TRBV27 to TRBJ2-1; D is ambiguous. Per germline, CDR1 MNHEY and CDR2 SMNVEV (reference sequence). The V end was cut by 4 bases, the J end by 0 bases, with 4 bases between. CDR3 length equals 13 residues. CDR3 protein: CASSSSSYNEQFF. CDR3 nucleotide sequence: TGTGCCAGCAGTTCAAGCTCCTACAATGAGCAGTTCTTC.

This rearrangement joins TRBV18 to TRBJ2-2, with D maybe TRBD2 (5 bases). The CDR3 runs 16 residues. The germline V and J ends were trimmed by 1 base and 0 bases, with 9 bases remaining between them. Germline CDR1 is KGHSH and CDR2 is LQKENI. In nucleotides, the CDR3 is TGTGCCAGCTCACCACTAGCGAGGGCGAACACCGGGGAGCTGTTTTTT. This sequence encodes CASSPLARANTGELFF.

The chain has TRBV13 and TRBJ2-1; D call uncertain. The CDR3 spans 12 residues. Trimming took 5 bases from V and 12 from J, leaving 14 bases between them. Germline-derived CDR1 and CDR2 are PRHDT and FYEKMQ (reference sequence). CDR3 in DNA: TGTGCCAGCAGCCCGCCCGGAGATAGGCAGTTCTTC. Translation gives CASSPPGDRQFF.

The rearrangement links TRBV7-8 to TRBJ1-2; D perhaps matches TRBD1 (6 bases). Germline-derived CDR1 and CDR2 are SGHVS and FQNEAQ. The CDR3 sequence is 17 residues long. V lost 1 base and J lost 2, with 17 bases in between. The CDR3 DNA sequence: TGTGCCAGCAGCTTAGAGGGGGGTAGGAATTTCAACTATGGCTACACCTTC. Residues: CASSLEGGRNFNYGYTF.

This clone was picked up one time. The chain carries TRBV19 and TRBJ2-7; 9 bases are a match to TRBD1. J gave up 3 bases and V 8 bases, and 8 bases lay outside the gene matches. CDR3 length equals 14 residues. Germline loops: CDR1 LNHDA, CDR2 SQIVND (reference sequence). CDR3 protein: CASGYRGQFYEQYF. CDR3 in DNA: TGTGCCAGTGGTTACAGGGGGCAGTTCTACGAGCAGTACTTC.

The J gene is TRBJ2-5, the V gene TRBV14; D uncertain. The CDR3 has 14 amino acids. Per germline, CDR1 SGHDN and CDR2 FVKESK. V lost 0 bases, J lost 1 base, and 6 bases lay in between. CDR3 coding DNA: TGTGCCAGCAGCCAAGATCTTGGCCAAGAGACCCAGTACTTC. This encodes CASSQDLGQETQYF.

This clone turned up a few times. The chain couples TRBV3-1 (or the pseudogene TRBV3-2) to TRBJ2-7; 11 bases match TRBD1. The CDR3 has 16 amino acids. Trimming at V came to 4 bases and at J to 2 bases, leaving 7 bases not matched to a gene. The germline V gene encodes CDR1 LGHDT and CDR2 YNNKEL (reference sequence). CDR3 DNA sequence: TGTGCCAGCAGCCTGCGGACAGGGGGCCGGACCTACGAGCAGTACTTC. As protein: CASSLRTGGRTYEQYF.

The chain combines TRBV24-1 with TRBJ1-6; no reliable D call. With 7 bases removed from V and 6 bases from J, the gap between germline ends came to 9 bases. This CDR3 has 13 amino acids. CDR1 and CDR2 from the germline V gene are KGHDR and SFDVKD. DNA for the CDR3: TGTGCCACCAGCTGGCGGCCTAATTCACCCCTCCACTTT. Protein product: CATSWRPNSPLHF.

Here the CDR3 reads CASQSQTGMNQPQHF. The CDR3 nucleotides read TGTGCCAGTCAAAGCCAGACAGGGATGAATCAGCCCCAGCATTTT. This chain uses TRBV19 with TRBJ1-5, with 7 positions matching TRBD1. The length of the CDR3 is 15 residues. Trimming at V came to 8 bases and at J to 4 bases, leaving 11 bases not matched to a gene. The germline V gene encodes CDR1 LNHDA and CDR2 SQIVND (reference sequence).

This clone was seen a single time. The rearrangement uses TRBV6-1 and TRBJ2-1; the match to TRBD2 covers 9 bases. The CDR3 runs to 15 residues. The germline V gene has CDR1 MNHNS and CDR2 SASEGT. With V trimmed by 2 bases and J by 4 bases, 3 bases remained unmatched. CDR3 sequence: CASSEISGRYNEQFF. DNA of the CDR3: TGTGCCAGCAGTGAAATCAGCGGGAGGTACAATGAGCAGTTCTTC.

Here the CDR3 reads CASSPGQYSNQPQHF. Here the CDR3 DNA reads TGTGCCAGCAGCCCCGGACAGTATAGCAATCAGCCCCAGCATTTT. The rearrangement uses TRBV7-2 and TRBJ1-5; the D gene is possibly TRBD1 (6 bases). This CDR3 comprises 15 residues. V was clipped by 5 bases and J by 0 bases, with 11 bases between them. Germline V gene data show CDR1 as SGHTA and CDR2 as FQGNSA.

The chain carries TRBV6-5 and TRBJ1-1; D gene uncertain. The CDR3 sequence is 13 residues long. Deletions cut 6 bases from V and 4 bases from J, with 12 bases between. CDR1 is MNHEY, CDR2 SVGAGI, per germline. CDR3 residues: CASSLSGGTEAFF. The CDR3 DNA is TGTGCCAGCAGCCTCTCCGGCGGCACTGAAGCTTTCTTT.

This clone was counted between two and nine times. V usage is TRBV14 and J usage is TRBJ2-3, with 9 positions matching TRBD2. V trimming: 6 bases; J trimming: 1 base; junction bases outside the gene matches: 2. This CDR3 is 14 amino acids long. Germline V gene data show CDR1 as SGHDN and CDR2 as FVKESK. CDR3 residues: CASRKRGGTDTQYF. The CDR3 DNA reads TGTGCCAGCAGGAAGCGGGGGGGCACAGATACGCAGTATTTT.

To note about this clone: Other DNA sequences in the same sample also yield this CDR3. V gene TRBV5-4 combines with J gene TRBJ2-2; no definite D call. The CDR3 spans 15 residues. The germline V and J ends were trimmed by 0 bases and 1 base, with 7 bases remaining between them. Germline V CDR1 and CDR2: SGHNT, YYREEE (reference sequence). The CDR3, as DNA: TGTGCCAGCAGCTTGGGCGGTCAGAACACCGGGGAGCTGTTTTTT. Encoded protein: CASSLGGQNTGELFF.

The chain is built from TRBV18 and TRBJ2-5; tentatively, D is TRBD1 or TRBD2 (5 bases each). V was trimmed by 3 bases and J by 1 base, leaving 9 bases between them. CDR1 is KGHSH and CDR2 is LQKENI in the germline V gene. The CDR3 runs 14 residues. The CDR3 bases are TGTGCCAGCTCACCCCCGGGACCCCAAGAGACCCAGTACTTC. This codes for CASSPPGPQETQYF.

The chain couples TRBV28 to TRBJ1-5; a possible D gene is TRBD1 (5 bases). In germline, CDR1 is MDHEN, CDR2 SYDVKM. The CDR3 loop spans 16 amino acids. Trimming removed 6 bases at V and 7 bases at J, with 22 bases between. CDR3 in amino acids: CASRTAGTVDGQPQHF. In nucleotides, the CDR3 is TGTGCCAGCAGAACTGCCGGGACGGTAGACGGGCAGCCCCAGCATTTT.

This chain connects TRBV19 to TRBJ1-1; D remains unclear. The V end lost 4 bases, the J end lost 0 bases, and 3 bases lay between the germline ends. Germline V gene lookup returns CDR1 LNHDA and CDR2 SQIVND (reference sequence). The CDR3 sequence is 12 residues long. The CDR3 protein is CASSRMNTEAFF. The CDR3, as DNA: TGTGCCAGTAGTAGGATGAACACTGAAGCTTTCTTT.

The V call is TRBV9, the J call TRBJ1-3; TRBD1 might be the D (6 bases). V gave up 0 bases and J gave up 2 bases, with 6 bases separating them. Germline CDR1 SGDLS, CDR2 YYNGEE. The CDR3 spans 14 residues. The CDR3 sequence is CASSVEGAGNTIYF. As DNA, the CDR3 is TGTGCCAGCAGCGTAGAGGGGGCTGGAAACACCATATATTTT. The full variable domain, with the rest looked up from reference TRBV9 and TRBJ1-3, is DSGVTQTPKHLITATGQRVTLRCSPRSGDLSVYWYQQSLDQGLQFLIQYYNGEERAKGNILERFSAQQFPDLHSELNLSSLELGDSALYFCASSVEGAGNTIYFGEGSWLTVV.

This sequence joins TRBV20-1 and TRBJ1-2; D is unclear. V was pared by 1 base and J by 7 bases, with 4 bases between. The V gene's germline CDR1 is DFQATT and CDR2 SNEGSKA (reference sequence). CDR3 length: 10 residues. CDR3: CSARGPGYTF. CDR3 coding DNA: TGCAGTGCTAGAGGTCCTGGCTACACCTTC.

This chain joins TRBV12-3 or TRBV12-4 and TRBJ2-4, with 8 bases aligning to TRBD1. CDR3 length: 13 amino acids. Trimming removed 5 bases from V and 7 bases from J; junction bases left unmatched: 4. The CDR3 here is CASSLTGGNIQYF. For the CDR3, the DNA is TGTGCCAGCAGTCTTACAGGGGGGAACATTCAGTACTTC.